Listed here is a single TCR beta chain. This CDR3 spans 15 amino acids. Trimming cost V 4 bases and J 0 bases, with 10 bases left between them. The record originates from a study of blood T cell repertoires in COVID-19. The repertoire was sequenced with immunoSEQ multiplex PCR; TCRdb's copy has only in-frame clones and lacks some. The table has about 320,000 clones, 90% seen once. The rearrangement joins TRBV23-1 to TRBJ1-3; D remains ambiguous. TRBV23-1 is an ORF; its function is uncertain. This TCR was recovered from a young woman who had been exposed to COVID-19. Sequences were obtained from PBMCs or T cells enriched from blood (not recorded which). CDR3 sequence (DNA): TGCGCCAGCAGTCGCCTACTGCTCTCTGGAAACACCATATATTTT. Its protein product is CASSRLLLSGNTIYF.